A selection of T cell receptor beta chains follows, all from one sample in a study of PD-1 blockade in mismatch repair-deficient tumors. TCRdb's table, derived via immunoSEQ multiplex PCR, lists solely in-frame clones and lacks some. This table has about 110,000 clones, more than 60% appearing once. The sequenced sample was peripheral blood, obtained about 13 months after starting pembrolizumab. Every receptor here comes from an adult with mismatch repair-deficient cancer. The CDR3 runs from the conserved cysteine through the conserved F or W. A D gene is named only where the DNA matches it firmly. Clone size is stated in some rows and not others, as once, few, many or a class when expanded.

>TRBV15|TRBJ1-4|-|-
TGTGCCACCAGCACCGCTGGGGTGGGAGAAAAACTGTTTTTT
CATSTAGVGEKLFF
>TRBV10-3|TRBJ2-1|-|-
TGTGCCATCAGTGAGTCGGGAAGACCCGACAATGAGCAGTTCTTC
CAISESGRPDNEQFF
>TRBV19|TRBJ1-2|-|few
TGTGCCAGTACCCCTCAGACACGGGGCTATGGCTACACCTTC
CASTPQTRGYGYTF
>TRBV5-8|TRBJ2-5|-|-
TGTGCCAGCACCCTAGGGGGCGGGATAAGACAAGAGACCCAGTACTTC
CASTLGGGIRQETQYF
>TRBV5-1|TRBJ1-1|-|-
TGCGCCAGCAGCGGAAGGCAGGAGCCGGTGAACACTGAAGCTTTCTTT
CASSGRQEPVNTEAFF
>TRBV29-1|TRBJ2-5|-|-
TGCAGCGTTGAAAGTCTCGGCGACCGGACCCAGTACTTC
CSVESLGDRTQYF
>TRBV7-3|TRBJ2-2|-|few
TGTGCCAGCAGACAGTGGCCTGACACCGGGGAGCTGTTTTTT
CASRQWPDTGELFF
>TRBV7-9|TRBJ1-2|TRBD1|-
TGTGCCAGCAGCTTACAGGGGGGCAACTATGGCTACACCTTC
CASSLQGGNYGYTF
>TRBV5-4|TRBJ2-7|-|-
TGTGCCAGCAGCATGGGCTGGGGATCCTACGAGCAGTACTTC
CASSMGWGSYEQYF
>TRBV19|TRBJ1-2|TRBD1|-
TGTGCCAGTAGTGCCTTGGGCATGTCGGGACAGAAAATAGCTAACTATGGCTACACCTTC
CASSALGMSGQKIANYGYTF
>TRBV7-2|TRBJ1-1|-|-
TGTGCCAGCAGCAAAGCCAGGGGCGAGAACACTGAAGCTTTCTTT
CASSKARGENTEAFF
>TRBV7-2|TRBJ1-4|TRBD1|-
TGTGCCAGCAGCCCCAGACAGGGGATTAATGAAAAACTGTTTTTT
CASSPRQGINEKLFF
>TRBV5-1|TRBJ2-2|TRBD1|-
TGCGCCAGCGGGGGGTTCCCGGACAGGGGGCTTTCCGGGGAGCTGTTTTTT
CASGGFPDRGLSGELFF
>TRBV11-3|TRBJ2-7|TRBD1|few
TGTGCCAGCAGCCAAGGGACAGGGGGCTTTCGCGTATACGAGCAGTACTTC
CASSQGTGGFRVYEQYF
>TRBV9|TRBJ1-2|-|-
TGTGCCAGCAGCGTCACTGGGACGGCTCCTAACTATGGCTACACCTTC
CASSVTGTAPNYGYTF
>TRBV7-2|TRBJ2-3|TRBD2|few
TGTGCCAGCAGCTTAGTCCTCGGCGGGAGCCTCGCAGATACGCAGTATTTT
CASSLVLGGSLADTQYF
>TRBV5-8|TRBJ2-3|-|-
TGTGCCAGCAGTTCGGGCGGGTCTCCCCCAGATACGCAGTATTTT
CASSSGGSPPDTQYF
>TRBV6-6|TRBJ2-7|-|-
TGTGCCAGCAGAAACCCAGACTCCTACGAGCAGTACTTC
CASRNPDSYEQYF
>TRBV7-2|TRBJ2-7|-|-
TGTGCCAGCAGCTTACGGGGCAGGGTGTTCTACGAGCAGTACTTC
CASSLRGRVFYEQYF
>TRBV6-1|TRBJ1-1|-|-
TGTGCCAGCAGTGAGGGGTCGATGCCCTACACTGAAGCTTTCTTT
CASSEGSMPYTEAFF
>TRBV5-1|TRBJ1-2|TRBD1|-
TGCGCCAGCAGCCCCGGGGACAGGGAAAACTATGGCTACACCTTC
CASSPGDRENYGYTF
>TRBV15|TRBJ2-1|TRBD2|-
TGTGCCACCAGCAGAGAGGTTGGCGGGAGGACCGCCGATGAGCAGTTCTTC
CATSREVGGRTADEQFF
>TRBV9|TRBJ2-1|-|-
TGTGCCAGCAGCACTGACACCCGAGATGAGCAGTTCTTC
CASSTDTRDEQFF
>TRBV19|TRBJ1-4|-|-
TGTGCCAGTAGCTTAGGGACGGCTAATGAAAAACTGTTTTTT
CASSLGTANEKLFF
>TRBV9|TRBJ2-7|TRBD2|once
TGTGCCAGCAGCGCAACGAAACTAGCGGGGCGATACTACGAGCAGTACTTC
CASSATKLAGRYYEQYF
>TRBV15|TRBJ1-5|-|few
TGTGCCACCAGCAGAGCTTGGTCAGGCGCTCAGCCCCAGCATTTT
CATSRAWSGAQPQHF
>TRBV6-1|TRBJ1-3|-|-
TGTGCCAGCAGTGAACATATCCTCTCTGGAAACACCATATATTTT
CASSEHILSGNTIYF